This is a list of T cell receptor beta chains from one sample in a study of control samples from healthy donors and cancer patients. TCRdb's table, derived via immunoSEQ multiplex PCR, lists solely in-frame clones and lacks some. The sample yields some 110,000 clones, 85% to 90% seen once. The sample comprised blood. All receptors come from a woman in her sixties or seventies in good health. CDR3s include the opening cysteine and the closing phenylalanine or tryptophan. The D gene is left open where the match is weak.

v_call: TRBV6-1
j_call: TRBJ1-2
d_call: .
cdr3_aa: CASSDDWAGAYYGYTF

v_call: TRBV10-1
j_call: TRBJ2-3
d_call: TRBD1
cdr3_aa: CASSYQRDRGLDTQYF

v_call: TRBV7-9
j_call: TRBJ1-2
d_call: TRBD1
cdr3_aa: CASSANRGHGYTF

v_call: TRBV24-1
j_call: TRBJ2-4
d_call: TRBD1
cdr3_aa: CATSDWDRGNIQYF

v_call: TRBV2
j_call: TRBJ2-1
d_call: .
cdr3_aa: CASRTKGHNEQFF

v_call: TRBV4-1
j_call: TRBJ1-1
d_call: .
cdr3_aa: CASSQKQGRNTEAFF

v_call: TRBV15
j_call: TRBJ2-1
d_call: TRBD1
cdr3_aa: CATSGSPGQGTAYNEQFF

v_call: TRBV9
j_call: TRBJ2-7
d_call: .
cdr3_aa: CASSVGVGTSSYEQYF

v_call: TRBV14
j_call: TRBJ2-5
d_call: TRBD2
cdr3_aa: CASSPGLAGGETQYF

v_call: TRBV19
j_call: TRBJ2-4
d_call: TRBD2
cdr3_aa: CASSGGILSKNIQYF

v_call: TRBV6-2/TRBV6-3
j_call: TRBJ1-2
d_call: .
cdr3_aa: CASSSGRGRANYGYTF